Listed here is a single T cell receptor beta chain. What it binds is not known. Sample-barcoded 5' priming and a J-beta primer mix drove a second PCR of about 6 to 12 cycles. A tag from a template-switch adaptor with 12 random nucleotides marked each cDNA molecule. TCRdb recomputed calls from the 5' RACE reads with MiXCR, one row per CDR3 protein. Among over 1,200,000 distinct CDR3 sequences listed, approximately 59% were seen once. This sample was taken from a study of blood T cells in healthy people across ages. Study-wide points: The percentage of naive T cells correlated strongly with TCR beta diversity.

The germline V gene has CDR1 SGHVS and CDR2 FQNEAQ. The CDR3 has 15 residues. Trimming left V 1 base short and J 0 bases short, with 9 bases between. The TCR was taken from a man aged 18 to 29 in good health. Material for sequencing was blood. The gene calls are TRBV7-8 and TRBJ2-5, with D perhaps matching TRBD2 (5 bases). The CDR3 DNA sequence: TGTGCCAGCAGCTTAGTTGTGGGAGACCAAGAGACCCAGTACTTC. Translation: CASSLVVGDQETQYF. The full variable domain, rest sourced from reference TRBV7-8 and TRBJ2-5, is GAGVSQSPRYKVAKRGQDVALRCDPISGHVSLFWYQQALGQGPEFLTYFQNEAQLDKSGLPSDRFFAERPEGSVSTLKIQRTQQEDSAVYLCASSLVVGDQETQYFGPGTRLLVL.